The present T cell receptor (beta chain) was sequenced within a study of cytomegalovirus exposure and HLA in healthy donors. It was with 60 Vbeta and 13 Jbeta primers that the PCR ran. This table comes from immunoSEQ multiplex PCR, and its TCRdb copy is limited to in-frame clones, with some not included. This table has about 110,000 clones, 70% to 80% appearing once. Comments on this clone: The antigen remains undetermined.

Findings and caveats of the study: The productive fraction for most TCR beta V segments was about 87% or about 30% in an earlier analysis.

Trimming took 9 bases from V and 0 from J; bases not matched to a gene: 9. The CDR3 totals 16 residues. CDR1 and CDR2 from the germline V gene are SGHTS and YDEGEE. V and J are TRBV5-8 and TRBJ2-6; 7 nucleotides agree with TRBD1. The sample was PBMCs. This TCR was recovered from a female donor in good health and CMV-seropositive. The CDR3 nucleotides read TGTGCCACCTGGGACAGCCTTAGCTCTGGGGCCAACGTCCTGACTTTC. This gives the protein CATWDSLSSGANVLTF.